This T cell receptor beta chain was identified in a study of shared clonotypes between healthy human individuals. Points from the study as a whole: Few donors restricted represented genetic and exposure-history diversity. The naive CD4 repertoires of a handful of donors were compared, and about 5% of clonotypes were shared. Richness estimates generally favored naive over memory subsets.

The protocol was immunoSEQ multiplex PCR, while the TCRdb copy is restricted to in-frame clones and leaves out a portion. In the table there are 980,000 or so clones, approximately 80% of which are singletons. Notes on this clone: Antigen: not known.

The CDR3 loop spans 12 amino acids. The germline V gene has CDR1 MNHNS and CDR2 SASEGT. The ends were cut back, 6 bases at V and 4 bases at J, with 7 bases in the middle. Donors, healthy HIV-negative adults, lacked recent acute infections or vaccinations. This receptor was taken from a man aged 18 to 29 in good health. The sample was memory CD4+ T cells sorted from blood. As to subset: CD45RA-negative fraction. The gene calls are TRBV6-1 and TRBJ2-1, with D perhaps TRBD1 (5 bases). CDR3 protein: CASRTGYNEQFF. In DNA form, the CDR3 reads TGTGCCAGCAGAACAGGTTACAATGAGCAGTTCTTC.